This T cell receptor beta chain was found in a study of blood T cell repertoires in COVID-19. Original handling: Estimation of nucleated cell counts relied on the amplification of reference gene primers. Profiled with immunoSEQ multiplex PCR; TCRdb holds only in-frame clones, not every one. V, J and clone size are taken as reported in that table, and D and trimming were inferred from the DNA itself. This table holds more than 300,000 clones, just under 90% found once. V lost 1 base and J lost 5, with 17 bases in between. The germline V gene encodes CDR1 SGHTA and CDR2 FQGNSA. This CDR3 comprises 16 residues.

This clonotype originated in a woman aged 25-40 years who had recovered from COVID-19. The gene calls are TRBV7-2 and TRBJ1-2; weak D call: TRBD1 (5 bases). Sequencing input: PBMCs or T cells enriched from blood (not recorded which). CDR3 coding DNA: TGTGCCAGCAGCTTAGACCCTGCGCTGGGGCCGTATGGCTACACCTTC. Encoded protein: CASSLDPALGPYGYTF.